The following is a T cell receptor beta chain sequence with its context. These data come from a study of cytomegalovirus exposure and HLA in healthy donors. About the study: In terms of ancestry, the Caucasian-associated cluster contained roughly 80% of the approximately 420 genotyped donors.

PCR was performed using 60 Vbeta and 13 Jbeta primers. Assay: immunoSEQ multiplex PCR; the TCRdb copy retains only in-frame clones and omits some. The sample has some 120,000 clones, around 78% seen once; the top ten hold 3% to 4.5%. After removal of 3 bases from V and 2 bases from J, the junction contained 4 bases not matched to a gene. Germline CDR1 is KGHSY and CDR2 is FQNENV. The CDR3 covers 15 residues. The sequence was obtained from a man aged 40-49 years in good health and CMV-seronegative. Sequencing was performed on PBMCs. This chain uses TRBV16 with TRBJ2-5, with 9 bases aligning to TRBD2. In nucleotides, the CDR3 is TGTGCCAGCAGCCATTTAGCGGGGGTGCAAGAGACCCAGTACTTC. This gives the protein CASSHLAGVQETQYF.